The 15 T cell receptor beta chains in this list originate from one sample, sequenced in a study of blood T cell repertoires in COVID-19. The protocol was immunoSEQ multiplex PCR, while the TCRdb copy is restricted to in-frame clones and leaves out a portion. The sample comprises around 130,000 clones, around 77% of which are singletons, and about 10% rests with the top ten. Source material: peripheral blood. These receptors were obtained from a human donor in a cohort sampled during active COVID-19.

The V and J genes are TRBV18 and TRBJ2-5; D perhaps matches TRBD2 (5 bases). The V and J ends lost 4 bases and 0 bases respectively, with 6 bases between them. Germline CDR1 KGHSH, CDR2 LQKENI. The length of the CDR3 is 13 residues. Here the CDR3 reads CASSRGYQETQYF. DNA of the CDR3: TGTGCCAGCTCACGAGGGTACCAAGAGACCCAGTACTTC.

The V gene is TRBV27, the J gene TRBJ2-1, with TRBD1 identical over 9 bases. The germline gives CDR1 MNHEY, CDR2 SMNVEV (reference sequence). The junction had 3 bases not matched to a gene; V was cut back by 0 bases and J by 3 bases. CDR3 length: 16 amino acids. DNA of the CDR3: TGTGCCAGCAGTTTATCGGGGACAGGGAGCTACAATGAGCAGTTCTTC. Protein sequence: CASSLSGTGSYNEQFF.

V gene TRBV5-4 combines with J gene TRBJ2-2; 9 nucleotides agree with TRBD2. CDR3 length equals 15 residues. The germline V gene encodes CDR1 SGHNT and CDR2 YYREEE (reference sequence). Losses at the gene ends were 4 bases for V and 0 bases for J; bases not matched to a gene: 1. Here the CDR3 reads CASSRTSANTGELFF. In DNA form, the CDR3 reads TGTGCCAGCAGCCGGACTAGCGCGAACACCGGGGAGCTGTTTTTT.

This clone was seen only a few times. The V and J genes are TRBV10-2 and TRBJ1-1, with D maybe TRBD1 (6 bases). The ends were cut back, 0 bases at V and 11 bases at J, with 19 bases in the middle. The CDR3 has 15 residues. Germline loops: CDR1 WSHSY, CDR2 SAAADI. This CDR3 reads CASSESSLGGRPAFF. The CDR3 DNA follows: TGCGCCAGCAGTGAGTCGAGTCTCGGGGGGCGGCCCGCTTTCTTT.

The chain combines TRBV7-9 with TRBJ1-2, with a possible D match to TRBD1 (5 bases). The CDR3 is 14 residues long. The V gene lost 7 bases and the J gene lost 6 bases, with 18 bases spanning the gap. Germline CDR1 reads SEHNR; CDR2 reads FQNEAQ (reference sequence). CDR3 protein: CASTPARVYNGYTF. In DNA form, the CDR3 reads TGTGCCAGCACCCCTGCCAGGGTCTACAATGGCTACACCTTC. The entire variable domain, with the rest obtained from reference TRBV7-9 and TRBJ1-2, is as follows: DTGVSQNPRHKITKRGQNVTFRCDPISEHNRLYWYRQTLGQGPEFLTYFQNEAQLEKSRLLSDRFSAERPKGSFSTLEIQRTEQGDSAMYLCASTPARVYNGYTFGSGTRLTVV.

This clone was picked up many times. The chain is built from TRBV2 and TRBJ1-2; D possibly corresponds to TRBD1 (5 bases). The length of the CDR3 is 12 residues. V dropped 5 bases and J dropped 4 bases, with 8 bases sitting between them. CDR1 and CDR2 from the germline V gene are SNHLY and FYNNEI. The CDR3 region is CASSFDSYGYTF. CDR3 DNA sequence: TGTGCCAGCAGTTTCGACAGCTATGGCTACACCTTC.

This clone was seen only a few times. The J gene is TRBJ1-5, the V gene TRBV19; D perhaps matches TRBD1 (6 bases). CDR1 and CDR2 from the germline V gene are LNHDA and SQIVND (reference sequence). The V end lost 2 bases, the J end lost 2 bases, and 19 bases lay between the germline ends. CDR3 length: 18 amino acids. CDR3 protein: CASSISAGLGAGNQPQHF. The CDR3 DNA sequence: TGTGCCAGTAGTATATCCGCCGGTTTGGGGGCCGGCAATCAGCCCCAGCATTTT.

The genes are TRBV6-5 and TRBJ2-7; TRBD2 matches 9 bases. The CDR3 covers 15 residues. The germline gives CDR1 MNHEY, CDR2 SVGAGI. The V gene end was trimmed by 2 bases and the J gene end by 4 bases; junction bases not matched to a gene: 6. CDR3 loop: CASSYQRGETYEQYF. Here the CDR3 DNA reads TGTGCCAGCAGTTACCAGCGGGGGGAAACTTACGAGCAGTACTTC.

This clone was seen only once. The chain recombines TRBV6-5 with TRBJ2-7; a possible D gene is TRBD1 (5 bases). The CDR3 extends over 14 amino acids. Germline V CDR1 and CDR2: MNHEY, SVGAGI. V dropped 6 bases and J dropped 9 bases, with 21 bases sitting between them. Written as DNA, the CDR3 is TGTGCCAGCAGGGGTACCACAGGCTCCAGGGTGCAGTACTTC. Protein product: CASRGTTGSRVQYF.

V usage is TRBV6-1 and J usage is TRBJ1-2; possibly TRBD1 for D (5 bases). CDR3 length: 16 residues. CDR1 is MNHNS and CDR2 is SASEGT in the germline V gene. Trimming shortened V by 0 bases and J by 4 bases, and 15 bases separated the two germline ends. CDR3 DNA: TGTGCCAGCAGTGAAGCGCTGGGGGGAGGGTTCTATGGCTACACCTTC. Protein: CASSEALGGGFYGYTF.

This chain links TRBV7-9 with TRBJ2-5; 8 bases match TRBD1. Unmatched junction bases numbered 11, after V lost 4 bases and J lost 4 bases. There are 16 residues in the CDR3. Germline CDR1 SEHNR, CDR2 FQNEAQ (reference sequence). This CDR3 is CASSSGQGGGLETQYF. The CDR3 nucleotides are TGTGCCAGCAGCTCTGGACAGGGTGGGGGTCTAGAGACCCAGTACTTC.

The V gene is TRBV27, the J gene TRBJ1-2, with 7 bases that match TRBD1. V gave up 7 bases and J gave up 6 bases; unmatched junction bases: 11. CDR1 MNHEY and CDR2 SMNVEV come from the germline V gene (reference sequence). CDR3 length equals 14 residues. The CDR3 DNA reads TGTGCCAGCACCCCCGGGAGGGGGCATAATGGCTACACCTTC. It codes for CASTPGRGHNGYTF.

V and J are TRBV5-1 and TRBJ2-2, with TRBD1 as a possible D gene (7 bases). Germline CDR1 and CDR2: SGHRS and YFSETQ. The germline V and J ends were trimmed by 0 bases and 7 bases, with 19 bases remaining between them. There are 17 residues in the CDR3. As DNA, the CDR3 is TGCGCCAGCAGCTTGGGACCCGGAGGGGGCGAAAACGGGGAGCTGTTTTTT. Protein sequence: CASSLGPGGGENGELFF.

This clone has more than one count but fewer than ten. The chain uses TRBV19 and TRBJ2-1, with 7 positions matching TRBD1. Germline CDR1 LNHDA, CDR2 SQIVND (reference sequence). The CDR3 loop spans 13 amino acids. V lost 3 bases, J lost 7 bases, and 3 bases stayed unmatched. The CDR3 spells CASSIGTENEQFF. CDR3 nucleotide sequence: TGTGCCAGTAGTATCGGGACAGAAAATGAGCAGTTCTTC.

This chain links TRBV18 with TRBJ1-3, with 7 nucleotides matching TRBD1. V lost 5 bases and J lost 2; bases outside the gene matches: 6. The germline V gene has CDR1 KGHSH and CDR2 LQKENI. The CDR3 loop spans 15 amino acids. In nucleotides, the CDR3 is TGTGCCAGCTCATACACAGGGGCCACTGGAAACACCATATATTTT. Encoded protein: CASSYTGATGNTIYF.